A selection of T cell receptor beta chains follows, all from one sample in a study of cytomegalovirus exposure and HLA in healthy donors. TCRdb keeps only in-frame clones here, not all; method: immunoSEQ multiplex PCR. The sample has 150,000 to 200,000 clones; the top ten hold 0.75% to 0.85%. Sequences were obtained from PBMCs. The receptor source for this set is a woman aged 18-29 years in good health and CMV-seropositive. Each CDR3 is given with its conserved first and last residue. D genes are given only for firm matches.

j_call d_call v_call cdr3_nt cdr3_aa
TRBJ2-3 . TRBV15 TGTGCCACCAGCAGCCGGGATAAACTAGGAGATACGCAGTATTTT CATSSRDKLGDTQYF
TRBJ1-2 TRBD1 TRBV7-2 TGTGCCAGCAGCTCCGTCCCGGGACAGGGACCGGACACCTTC CASSSVPGQGPDTF
TRBJ2-6 . TRBV27 TGTGCCAGCAGTTATGAGGGTCCTGGGGCCAACGTCCTGACTTTC CASSYEGPGANVLTF
TRBJ1-1 . TRBV4-1 TGCGCCAGCAGCCAAGAGCCGCATCCTACAGGACGCAACACTGAAGCTTTCTTT CASSQEPHPTGRNTEAFF
TRBJ1-1 . TRBV19 TGTGCCAGCCTCCAAACAGTTTTGAACACTGAAGCTTTCTTT CASLQTVLNTEAFF
TRBJ2-7 TRBD1 TRBV7-6 TGTGCCAGCAGCTTAGCGGGACAGGCCTACGAGCAGTACTTC CASSLAGQAYEQYF
TRBJ1-1 TRBD1 TRBV6-6 TGTGCCAGCAGTTACCCGACCGGGACAGCTGAAGCTTTCTTT CASSYPTGTAEAFF
TRBJ1-5 . TRBV30 TGTGCCCTTAAAGAGGGTAACAATCAGCCCCAGCATTTT CALKEGNNQPQHF
TRBJ1-1 . TRBV6-4 TGTGCCAGCAGTGCCCACGCGGGGCAGAACACTGAAGCTTTCTTT CASSAHAGQNTEAFF
TRBJ2-2 . TRBV4-3 TGCGCCAGCAGCCGCGCGCGGGGGAACACCGGGGAGCTGTTTTTT CASSRARGNTGELFF
TRBJ1-2 . TRBV7-9 TGTGCCAGCAGCTTAAATAGTCTCTATGGCTACACCTTC CASSLNSLYGYTF
TRBJ1-5 . TRBV7-2 TGTGCCAGCAGCCGCGGACATATGGAGCCCCAGCATTTT CASSRGHMEPQHF
TRBJ2-7 TRBD1 TRBV2 TGTGCCAGCAGTGGTGTGGGACAGGTCGAGCAGTACTTC CASSGVGQVEQYF
TRBJ2-5 . TRBV2 TGTGCCGACGGAGGGGCCCACCAAGAGACCCAGTACTTC CADGGAHQETQYF
TRBJ2-5 . TRBV7-9 TGTGCCAGCAGCCAACGGACAGGGAGGGAAGAGACCCAGTACTTC CASSQRTGREETQYF
TRBJ1-2 . TRBV5-1 TGCGCCAGCAGCCCGGCGGAGGGGGGGTCTTCTGGCTACACCTTC CASSPAEGGSSGYTF
TRBJ2-5 TRBD2 TRBV2 TGTGCCAGCAGTGAAGCCGGGAGGGCCGCAGAGACCCAGTACTTC CASSEAGRAAETQYF
TRBJ2-5 TRBD2 TRBV9 TGTGCCAGCAGCGTAGCTGGGACTAGCGCGGGGACCCAGTACTTC CASSVAGTSAGTQYF
TRBJ2-7 . TRBV19 TGTGCCAGTAGCCGCGAGGACAAGGGGCCCGAGCAGTACTTC CASSREDKGPEQYF
TRBJ2-7 TRBD2 TRBV4-1 TGCGCCAGCAGCCAAGGGCGGATGGGCCTAGCGGGAGGGTCCTACGAGCAGTACTTC CASSQGRMGLAGGSYEQYF